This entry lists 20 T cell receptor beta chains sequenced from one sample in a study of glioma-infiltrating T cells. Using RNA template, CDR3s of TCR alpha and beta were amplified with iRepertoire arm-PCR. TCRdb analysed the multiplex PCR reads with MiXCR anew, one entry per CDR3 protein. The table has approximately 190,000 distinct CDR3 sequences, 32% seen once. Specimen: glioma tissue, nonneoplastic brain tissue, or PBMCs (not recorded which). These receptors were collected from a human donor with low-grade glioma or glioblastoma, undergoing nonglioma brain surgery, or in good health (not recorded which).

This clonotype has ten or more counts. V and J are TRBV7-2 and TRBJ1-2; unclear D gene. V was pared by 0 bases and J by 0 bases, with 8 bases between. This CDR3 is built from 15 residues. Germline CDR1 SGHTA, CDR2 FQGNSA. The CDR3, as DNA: TGTGCCAGCAGCTTAGCTATACAGACTAACTATGGCTACACCTTC. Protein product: CASSLAIQTNYGYTF.

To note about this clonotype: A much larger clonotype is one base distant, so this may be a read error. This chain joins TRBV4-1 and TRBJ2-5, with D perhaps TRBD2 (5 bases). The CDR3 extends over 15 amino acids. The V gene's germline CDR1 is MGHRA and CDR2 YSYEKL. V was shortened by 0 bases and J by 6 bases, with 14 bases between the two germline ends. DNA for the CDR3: TGCGCCAGCAGCCAAGATAGGGCTAGCTCCAAGACCCAGTACTTC. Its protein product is CASSQDRASSKTQYF.

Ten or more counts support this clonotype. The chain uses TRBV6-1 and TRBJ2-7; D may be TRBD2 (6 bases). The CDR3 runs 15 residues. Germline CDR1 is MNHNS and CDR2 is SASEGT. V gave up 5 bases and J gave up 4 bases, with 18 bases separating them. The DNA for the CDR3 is TGTGCCAGCAGTTCCCCCTCGGGGGTACGATACGAGCAGTACTTC. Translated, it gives CASSSPSGVRYEQYF.

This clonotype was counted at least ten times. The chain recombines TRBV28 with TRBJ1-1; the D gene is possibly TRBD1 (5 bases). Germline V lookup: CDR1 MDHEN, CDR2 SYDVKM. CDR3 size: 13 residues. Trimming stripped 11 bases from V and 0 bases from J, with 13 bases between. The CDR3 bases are TGTGCCGTTTGCGGGGCTCTGAACACTGAAGCTTTCTTT. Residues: CAVCGALNTEAFF.

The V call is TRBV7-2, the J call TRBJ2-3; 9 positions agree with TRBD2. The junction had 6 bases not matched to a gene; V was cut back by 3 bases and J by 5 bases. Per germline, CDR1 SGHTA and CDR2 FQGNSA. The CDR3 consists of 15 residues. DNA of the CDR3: TGTGCCAGCAGCTTTCTAGCGGGGTGCAAAGATACGCAGTATTTT. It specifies CASSFLAGCKDTQYF.

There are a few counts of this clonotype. CDR3 coding DNA: TGTGCCAGTAGTATCTCTACGCGGGGTGCAGATACGCAGTATTTT. Translation gives CASSISTRGADTQYF. The rearrangement joins TRBV19 to TRBJ2-3; perhaps TRBD2 as D (6 bases). V lost 3 bases, J lost 4 bases, and 14 bases lay in between. The CDR3 totals 15 residues. Germline V CDR1 and CDR2: LNHDA, SQIVND (reference sequence).

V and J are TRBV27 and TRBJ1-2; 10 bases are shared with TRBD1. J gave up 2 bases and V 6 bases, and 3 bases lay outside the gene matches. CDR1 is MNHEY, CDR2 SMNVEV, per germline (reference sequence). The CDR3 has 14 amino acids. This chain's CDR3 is CASRPGQGNYGYTF. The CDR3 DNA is TGTGCCAGCAGACCGGGACAGGGGAACTATGGCTACACCTTC.

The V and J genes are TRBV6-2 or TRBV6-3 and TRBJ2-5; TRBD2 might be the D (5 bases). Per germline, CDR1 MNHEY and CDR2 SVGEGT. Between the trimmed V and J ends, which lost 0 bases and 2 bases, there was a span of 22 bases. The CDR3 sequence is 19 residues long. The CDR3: CASSYSLGLEGMLQETQYF. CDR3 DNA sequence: TGTGCCAGCAGTTACTCTCTTGGGCTAGAGGGAATGTTACAAGAGACCCAGTACTTC.

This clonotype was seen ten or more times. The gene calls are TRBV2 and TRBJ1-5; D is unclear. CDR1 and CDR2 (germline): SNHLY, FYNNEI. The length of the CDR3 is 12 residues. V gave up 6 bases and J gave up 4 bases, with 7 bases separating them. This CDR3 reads CASRAGNQPQHF. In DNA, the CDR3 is TGTGCCAGCAGGGCAGGAAATCAGCCCCAGCATTTT.

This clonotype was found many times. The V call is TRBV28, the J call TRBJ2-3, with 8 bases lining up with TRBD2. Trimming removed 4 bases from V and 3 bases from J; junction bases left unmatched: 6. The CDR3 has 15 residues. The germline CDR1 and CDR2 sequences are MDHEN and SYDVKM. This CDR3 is CASSSPGLGTDTQYF. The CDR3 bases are TGTGCCAGCAGTTCTCCGGGACTAGGGACAGATACGCAGTATTTT.

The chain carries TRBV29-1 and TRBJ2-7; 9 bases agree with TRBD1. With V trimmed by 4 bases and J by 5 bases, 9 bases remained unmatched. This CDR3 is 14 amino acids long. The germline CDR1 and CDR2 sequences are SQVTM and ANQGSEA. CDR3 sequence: CSVGQGQGLHEQYF. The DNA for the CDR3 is TGCAGCGTTGGTCAGGGACAGGGTCTCCACGAGCAGTACTTC.

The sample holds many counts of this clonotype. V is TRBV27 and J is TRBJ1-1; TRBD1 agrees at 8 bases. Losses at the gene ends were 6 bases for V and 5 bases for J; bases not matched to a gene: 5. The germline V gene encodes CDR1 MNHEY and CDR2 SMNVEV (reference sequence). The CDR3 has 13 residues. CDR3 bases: TGTGCCAGCAGCGACAGGGGAGGAACTGAAGCTTTCTTT. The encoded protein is CASSDRGGTEAFF.

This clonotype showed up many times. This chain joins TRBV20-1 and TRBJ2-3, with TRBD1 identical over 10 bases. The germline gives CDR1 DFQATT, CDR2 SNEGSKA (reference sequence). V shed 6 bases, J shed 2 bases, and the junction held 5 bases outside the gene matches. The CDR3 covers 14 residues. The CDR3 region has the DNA TGCAGTGCCCGGACAGGGGGTAACACAGATACGCAGTATTTT. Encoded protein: CSARTGGNTDTQYF.

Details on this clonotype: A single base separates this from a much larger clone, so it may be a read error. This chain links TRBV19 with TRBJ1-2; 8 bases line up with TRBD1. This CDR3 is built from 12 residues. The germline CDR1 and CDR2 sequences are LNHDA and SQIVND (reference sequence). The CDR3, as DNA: TGTGACAGTATAGGACAGGGCGATGGCTACACCTTC. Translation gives CDSIGQGDGYTF.

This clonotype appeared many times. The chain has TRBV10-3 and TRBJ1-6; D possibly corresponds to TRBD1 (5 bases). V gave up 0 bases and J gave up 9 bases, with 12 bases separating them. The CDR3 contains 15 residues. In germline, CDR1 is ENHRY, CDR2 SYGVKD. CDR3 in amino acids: CAISESVGGGSPLHF. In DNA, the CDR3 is TGTGCCATCAGTGAGTCGGTCGGGGGAGGTTCACCCCTCCACTTT.

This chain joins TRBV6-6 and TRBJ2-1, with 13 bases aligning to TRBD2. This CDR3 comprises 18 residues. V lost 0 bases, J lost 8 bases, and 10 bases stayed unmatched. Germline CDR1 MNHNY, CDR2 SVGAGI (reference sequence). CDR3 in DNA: TGTGCCAGCAGTTACTCGATTCATGGACTAGCGGGAGTCGATGAGCAGTTCTTC. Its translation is CASSYSIHGLAGVDEQFF.

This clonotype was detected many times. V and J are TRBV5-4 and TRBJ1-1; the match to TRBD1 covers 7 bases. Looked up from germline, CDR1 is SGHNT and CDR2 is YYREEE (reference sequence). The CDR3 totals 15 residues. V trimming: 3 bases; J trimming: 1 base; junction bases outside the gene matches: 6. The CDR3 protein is CASSSTGNRNTEAFF. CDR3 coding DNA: TGTGCCAGCAGCTCGACAGGGAATCGGAACACTGAAGCTTTCTTT. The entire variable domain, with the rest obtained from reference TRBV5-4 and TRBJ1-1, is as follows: ETGVTQSPTHLIKTRGQQVTLRCSSQSGHNTVSWYQQALGQGPQFIFQYYREEENGRGNFPPRFSGLQFPNYSSELNVNALELDDSALYLCASSSTGNRNTEAFFGQGTRLTVV.

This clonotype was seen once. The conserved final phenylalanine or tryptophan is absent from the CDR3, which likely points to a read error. For the CDR3, the DNA is TGCGCCAGCACGGCGGTTAGCACAGATACGCAGTATTCT. Its protein product is CASTAVSTDTQYS. The V gene is TRBV5-1, the J gene TRBJ2-3; D remains unclear. There are 13 residues in the CDR3. The V and J ends lost 6 bases and 0 bases respectively, with 8 bases between them. Per the germline V gene, CDR1 is SGHRS and CDR2 is YFSETQ.

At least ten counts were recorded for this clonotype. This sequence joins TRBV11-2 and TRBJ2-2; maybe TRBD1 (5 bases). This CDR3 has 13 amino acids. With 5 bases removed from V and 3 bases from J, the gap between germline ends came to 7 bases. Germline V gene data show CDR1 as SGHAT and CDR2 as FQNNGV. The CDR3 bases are TGTGCCAGCAGCCGACAGTACACCGGGGAGCTGTTTTTT. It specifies CASSRQYTGELFF.

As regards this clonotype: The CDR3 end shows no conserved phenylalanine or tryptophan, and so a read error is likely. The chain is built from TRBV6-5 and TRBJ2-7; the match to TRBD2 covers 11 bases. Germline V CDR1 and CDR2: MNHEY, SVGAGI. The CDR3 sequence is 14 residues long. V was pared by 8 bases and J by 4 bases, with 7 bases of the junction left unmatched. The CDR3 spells CASSSGGQVYEQYL. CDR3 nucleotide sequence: TGTGCCAGCTCTAGCGGGGGGCAAGTATACGAGCAGTACCTC.